The 20 T cell receptor beta chains below all came from one sample that was sequenced in a study of cytomegalovirus exposure and HLA in healthy donors. The PCR was carried out with 60 Vbeta primers and 13 Jbeta primers. The table came from immunoSEQ multiplex PCR; TCRdb's copy has only in-frame clones and leaves some out. Among around 190,000 clones listed, around 80% were seen once. The sequenced sample consisted of PBMCs. These receptor sequences come from a man younger than 35 in good health and CMV-seronegative.

The chain is built from TRBV4-1 and TRBJ2-1; no definite D call. The CDR3 runs 17 residues. The V gene's germline CDR1 is MGHRA and CDR2 YSYEKL. Between the trimmed V and J ends, which lost 1 base and 4 bases, there was a span of 17 bases. The CDR3 DNA reads TGCGCCAGCAGCCAAGCTTCATGGTACGATACTTACAATGAGCAGTTCTTC. The encoded protein is CASSQASWYDTYNEQFF.

The chain employs TRBV5-4 and TRBJ1-1; D is perhaps TRBD1 (5 bases). Per germline, CDR1 SGHNT and CDR2 YYREEE (reference sequence). The CDR3 totals 11 residues. Trimming removed 0 bases from V and 9 bases from J, with 6 bases in between. Here the CDR3 DNA reads TGTGCCAGCAGCTTGGCAGGGCAAGCTTTCTTT. Protein: CASSLAGQAFF.

The genes are TRBV28 and TRBJ1-2; D remains ambiguous. V was pared by 5 bases and J by 9 bases, with 16 bases between. Germline CDR1 reads MDHEN; CDR2 reads SYDVKM. CDR3 size: 13 residues. The CDR3: CASSPLPGMSYTF. Written as DNA, the CDR3 is TGTGCCAGCAGTCCCCTCCCGGGTATGAGCTACACCTTC.

This clone was picked up a small number of times. The CDR3, as DNA: TGTGCCAGCAGTTTACCAAGCCAGAACACCGGGGAGCTGTTTTTT. Its translation is CASSLPSQNTGELFF. The chain recombines TRBV28 with TRBJ2-2; D not resolved. The V end lost 2 bases, the J end lost 1 base, and 8 bases lay between the germline ends. CDR3 size: 15 residues. Germline CDR1 MDHEN, CDR2 SYDVKM.

V gene TRBV7-9 combines with J gene TRBJ1-4; tentatively, D is TRBD1 (6 bases). Trimming cost V 2 bases and J 5 bases, with 9 bases left between them. The V gene's germline CDR1 is SEHNR and CDR2 FQNEAQ (reference sequence). CDR3 length: 14 residues. The CDR3 sequence: CASSLTRGNEKLFF. The CDR3 region has the DNA TGTGCCAGCAGCTTAACCAGGGGAAATGAAAAACTGTTTTTT.

J is TRBJ1-1 and V is TRBV7-9, with D tentatively TRBD1 (5 bases). From germline, CDR1 is SEHNR and CDR2 FQNEAQ (reference sequence). The CDR3 consists of 11 residues. V was cut by 1 base and J by 8 bases, with 5 bases left in between. The CDR3 here is CASSLGQEAFF. The CDR3 nucleotides are TGTGCCAGCAGCTTAGGACAGGAAGCTTTCTTT.

The chain is built from TRBV5-1 and TRBJ1-3; 8 bases agree with TRBD1. The CDR3 loop spans 16 amino acids. The junction had 5 bases not matched to a gene; V was cut back by 1 base and J by 2 bases. Germline-derived CDR1 and CDR2 are SGHRS and YFSETQ. CDR3 protein: CASSLLTQGAGNTIYF. CDR3 coding DNA: TGCGCCAGCAGCTTGCTTACACAGGGGGCTGGAAACACCATATATTTT.

The chain carries TRBV11-2 and TRBJ1-2; D unclear. The germline CDR1 and CDR2 sequences are SGHAT and FQNNGV. V was pared by 2 bases and J by 8 bases, with 15 bases between. The length of the CDR3 is 14 residues. This chain's CDR3 is CASSLSILTGGYTF. CDR3 DNA: TGTGCCAGCAGCTTATCGATACTAACGGGAGGCTACACCTTC.

The genes are TRBV9 and TRBJ2-2; 8 bases are a match to TRBD1. The CDR3 runs to 20 residues. V shed 0 bases, J shed 7 bases, and the junction held 20 bases outside the gene matches. Germline V CDR1 and CDR2: SGDLS, YYNGEE. CDR3 sequence: CASSVALGQGGGSSGGELFF. The CDR3 DNA reads TGTGCCAGCAGCGTAGCCCTCGGACAGGGAGGAGGGTCGTCAGGCGGGGAGCTGTTTTTT.

This rearrangement joins TRBV28 to TRBJ2-7; 9 bases are shared with TRBD1. CDR3 length equals 14 residues. CDR1 and CDR2 (germline): MDHEN, SYDVKM. V gave up 8 bases and J gave up 4 bases; unmatched junction bases: 9. The CDR3 protein is CASRSGTGTYEQYF. Here the CDR3 DNA reads TGTGCCAGCCGCTCCGGGACAGGGACTTACGAGCAGTACTTC.

V gene TRBV5-1 combines with J gene TRBJ2-3; 12 bases fit TRBD2. From germline, CDR1 is SGHRS and CDR2 YFSETQ. The length of the CDR3 is 14 residues. After removal of 5 bases from V and 9 bases from J, the junction contained 7 bases not matched to a gene. CDR3 region: CASRGLAGGPTQYF. The DNA for the CDR3 is TGCGCCAGCAGAGGTCTAGCGGGGGGGCCAACGCAGTATTTT. The variable domain in full, completed from reference TRBV5-1 and TRBJ2-3, reads KAGVTQTPRYLIKTRGQQVTLSCSPISGHRSVSWYQQTPGQGLQFLFEYFSETQRNKGNFPGRFSGRQFSNSRSEMNVSTLELGDSALYLCASRGLAGGPTQYFGPGTRLTVL.

The CDR3 spells CASRRTSDYNEQFF. The CDR3 region has the DNA TGTGCCAGTAGGAGGACTAGCGACTACAATGAGCAGTTCTTC. This chain links TRBV19 with TRBJ2-1, with TRBD2 matching over 9 bases. CDR3 length: 14 amino acids. CDR1 and CDR2 (germline): LNHDA, SQIVND (reference sequence). The trim removed 6 bases at V and 3 bases at J, leaving 3 bases unmatched.

The CDR3 loop is CASSLDTGTGTGTQYF. The CDR3 DNA reads as TGCGCCAGCAGCTTGGATACCGGGACAGGGACGGGTACGCAGTATTTT. The chain is built from TRBV5-1 and TRBJ2-3, with 9 positions matching TRBD1. The CDR3 is made up of 16 amino acids. From germline, CDR1 is SGHRS and CDR2 YFSETQ. V lost 0 bases to trimming and J lost 8 bases; unmatched junction nucleotides: 10.

The CDR3, as DNA: TGCGCCAGCAGCCCTACTTCAGGAATGGGCCACACCTTC. Amino acid sequence: CASSPTSGMGHTF. The chain is built from TRBV5-1 and TRBJ1-2; D ambiguous. CDR1 and CDR2 (germline): SGHRS, YFSETQ. The ends were cut back, 4 bases at V and 12 bases at J, with 19 bases in the middle. The CDR3 runs to 13 residues. Full variable domain (remainder filled in from reference TRBV5-1 and TRBJ1-2): KAGVTQTPRYLIKTRGQQVTLSCSPISGHRSVSWYQQTPGQGLQFLFEYFSETQRNKGNFPGRFSGRQFSNSRSEMNVSTLELGDSALYLCASSPTSGMGHTFGSGTRLTVV.

This chain connects TRBV27 to TRBJ1-1; 9 bases are a match to TRBD1. Per germline, CDR1 MNHEY and CDR2 SMNVEV (reference sequence). V shed 6 bases and J 6 bases; nucleotides not matched to a gene: 5. CDR3 size: 13 residues. DNA of the CDR3: TGTGCCAGCAGGCTACAGGGGGCGGCTGAAGCTTTCTTT. The encoded protein is CASRLQGAAEAFF.

This chain uses TRBV27 with TRBJ2-7; TRBD1 might be the D (6 bases). CDR1 and CDR2 (germline): MNHEY, SMNVEV (reference sequence). The CDR3 extends over 17 amino acids. The germline V and J ends were trimmed by 2 bases and 2 bases, with 19 bases remaining between them. CDR3 DNA sequence: TGTGCCAGCAGTTTACGGGACACCGTCCGAGGGGCCTACGAGCAGTACTTC. Protein: CASSLRDTVRGAYEQYF.

The chain employs TRBV28 and TRBJ1-1; 7 bases match TRBD1. Germline values: CDR1 MDHEN, CDR2 SYDVKM. The V segment lost 3 bases and the J segment 4 bases; nucleotides outside the gene matches: 5. The CDR3 sequence is 14 residues long. The CDR3 DNA follows: TGTGCCAGCAGTTTGACAGGGTTTTCCACTGAAGCTTTCTTT. Amino acids: CASSLTGFSTEAFF.

The rearrangement joins TRBV4-3 to TRBJ1-5; a possible D gene is TRBD1 (5 bases). V was clipped by 1 base and J by 4 bases, with 8 bases between them. CDR3 length equals 14 residues. CDR1 is LGHNA and CDR2 is YSLEER in the germline V gene. This CDR3 reads CASSQVSGNQPQHF. The CDR3 DNA is TGCGCCAGCAGCCAAGTTTCAGGGAATCAGCCCCAGCATTTT.

This chain links TRBV7-6 with TRBJ1-5; D call uncertain. The CDR3 contains 19 residues. Trimming removed 1 base from V and 4 bases from J, with 23 bases in between. Germline V gives CDR1 SGHVS, CDR2 FNYEAQ. The CDR3 DNA reads as TGTGCCAGCAGCTTAGATATGAGGGAAGGGCGGATTGTAAATCAGCCCCAGCATTTT. Translated: CASSLDMREGRIVNQPQHF.

The chain uses TRBV7-2 and TRBJ2-3, with a tentative D call TRBD1 (5 bases). The CDR3 is made up of 17 amino acids. In germline, CDR1 is SGHTA, CDR2 FQGNSA. Trimming took off 5 bases at V and 2 bases at J, with 20 bases between the two ends. CDR3 loop: CASSLGHRLLSTDTQYF. The CDR3 nucleotides read TGTGCCAGCAGCCTTGGGCACAGGCTACTTTCCACAGATACGCAGTATTTT. The full variable domain, in which reference TRBV7-2 and TRBJ2-3 provide the parts outside the CDR3, is GAGVSQSPSNKVTEKGKDVELRCDPISGHTALYWYRQSLGQGLEFLIYFQGNSAPDKSGLPSDRFSAERTGGSVSTLTIQRTQQEDSAVYLCASSLGHRLLSTDTQYFGPGTRLTVL.